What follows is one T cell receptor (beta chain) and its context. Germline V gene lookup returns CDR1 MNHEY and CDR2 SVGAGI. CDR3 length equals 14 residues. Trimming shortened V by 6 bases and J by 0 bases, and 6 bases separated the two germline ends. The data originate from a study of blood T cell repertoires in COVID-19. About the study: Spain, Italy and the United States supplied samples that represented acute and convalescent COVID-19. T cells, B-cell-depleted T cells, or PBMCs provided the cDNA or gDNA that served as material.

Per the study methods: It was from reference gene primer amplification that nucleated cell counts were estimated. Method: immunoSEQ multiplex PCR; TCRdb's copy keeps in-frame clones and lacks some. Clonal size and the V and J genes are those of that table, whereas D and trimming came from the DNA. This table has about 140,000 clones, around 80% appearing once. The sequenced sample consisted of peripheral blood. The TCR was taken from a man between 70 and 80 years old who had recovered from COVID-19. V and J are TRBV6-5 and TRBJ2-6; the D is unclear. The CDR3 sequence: CASRLNSGANVLTF. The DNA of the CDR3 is TGTGCCAGCAGACTGAACTCTGGGGCCAACGTCCTGACTTTC.